This T cell receptor (beta chain) was documented in a study of OX40 agonist ivuxolimab in advanced cancers. Study-wide background: A mean age of roughly 66 years, range about 23 to 90, was recorded, and 70% to 85% were male. Two cutaneous melanoma patients and one hepatocellular carcinoma patient, three in all, had partial responses.

The study, taken as a whole, reports: Expanded clones belonging to CD8+ T cells outnumbered, on average, those of CD4+. Researchers did not determine the expanded peripheral T cells' antigen specificity.

Some clones are missing from TCRdb's copy, which holds only in-frame ones; the method was immunoSEQ multiplex PCR. The repertoire holds just over 60,000 clones, with more than 85% as singletons. Remarks on this clone: Antigen unknown.

The junction had 8 bases not matched to a gene; V was cut back by 2 bases and J by 7 bases. CDR1 is MRHNA and CDR2 is SNTAGT in the germline V gene. The CDR3 has 15 amino acids. The rearrangement uses TRBV6-4 and TRBJ1-2, with 9 bases fitting TRBD1. Here the sequenced sample was CD4+ or CD8+ T cells sorted from blood, taken in a trial of the OX40 agonist ivuxolimab. The sequence came from an adult with an advanced solid tumor such as melanoma, head and neck, liver or kidney cancer. The CDR3 bases are TGTGCCAGCAGTGACACCTTTCGGGGACAGGGTGGCTACACCTTC. Translated, it gives CASSDTFRGQGGYTF.